These 10 T cell receptor beta chains share one sample of origin, sequenced in a study of beta chain features in type 1 diabetes. TCRB transcripts that were expressed got sequenced, as all of the isolated RNA had been reverse transcribed. Produced via immunoSEQ multiplex PCR; TCRdb's table is partial and in-frame only. The sample lists about 400,000 clones, roughly 13% occurring once. The antigens these receptors bind are not known. Study-level results: Researchers report that Type 1 diabetes patients had moderately but significantly shorter TCRB CDR3s across all four CD4+ subsets.

The specimen sequenced was naive CD4+ T cells from blood. These receptors came from a woman in her late teens or twenties with type 1 diabetes.

This clone was found a few times. The J gene is TRBJ2-1, the V gene TRBV7-2, with 8 positions matching TRBD2. J lost 2 bases, V lost 2 bases, and 11 bases had no gene match. This CDR3 spans 18 amino acids. Per the germline V gene, CDR1 is SGHTA and CDR2 is FQGNSA. CDR3 residues: CASSLLVSSGPAYNEQFF. The CDR3 DNA reads TGTGCCAGCAGCTTATTAGTGTCTAGCGGGCCCGCCTACAATGAGCAGTTCTTC.

The rearrangement links TRBV5-4 to TRBJ1-2; D remains ambiguous. CDR3 length equals 12 residues. V was clipped by 3 bases and J by 1 base, with 4 bases between them. Germline CDR1 is SGHNT and CDR2 is YYREEE (reference sequence). CDR3 loop: CASSSNNYGYTF. The CDR3 DNA is TGTGCCAGCAGCTCCAATAACTATGGCTACACCTTC.

The genes are TRBV7-2 and TRBJ2-5, with 8 bases aligning to TRBD2. CDR3 length: 17 amino acids. CDR1 and CDR2 from the germline V gene are SGHTA and FQGNSA. The junction had 13 bases not matched to a gene; V was cut back by 1 base and J by 6 bases. The CDR3 bases are TGTGCCAGCAGCTTAGTAGCGGGGCCTAGCCCTCAAAAGACCCAGTACTTC. Its translation: CASSLVAGPSPQKTQYF.

This clone appeared a few times. The chain employs TRBV4-3 and TRBJ2-5; maybe TRBD1 (6 bases). Germline assignment: CDR1 LGHNA and CDR2 YSLEER. The CDR3 length is 19 residues. V was cut by 0 bases and J by 3 bases, with 23 bases left in between. The CDR3 DNA reads TGCGCCAGCAGCCAAGAAGCACATTGCCGGGACAAGGGGGAAGAGACCCAGTACTTC. Encoded protein: CASSQEAHCRDKGEETQYF.

This sequence joins TRBV5-4 and TRBJ1-1, with a weak D call TRBD1 (5 bases). The V gene lost 4 bases and the J gene lost 3 bases, with 19 bases spanning the gap. The CDR3 contains 16 residues. From germline, CDR1 is SGHNT and CDR2 YYREEE (reference sequence). The CDR3 loop is CASSRNNGGLDTEAFF. CDR3 coding DNA: TGTGCCAGCAGCCGGAACAATGGGGGGTTAGACACTGAAGCTTTCTTT.

The rearrangement links TRBV29-1 to TRBJ2-7; TRBD1 matches at 10 bases. With V trimmed by 5 bases and J by 2 bases, 3 bases remained unmatched. This CDR3 is built from 13 residues. The V gene's germline CDR1 is SQVTM and CDR2 ANQGSEA. The CDR3 DNA is TGCAGCGTTTTCGGGACAGGGGCCTACGAGCAGTACTTC. Translating it yields CSVFGTGAYEQYF.

This clone was counted between two and nine times. The chain couples TRBV7-9 to TRBJ2-7, with 7 nucleotides matching TRBD1. With 5 bases clipped from V and 6 bases from J, the junction kept 10 bases outside the gene matches. CDR1 and CDR2 from the germline V gene are SEHNR and FQNEAQ (reference sequence). CDR3 length equals 14 residues. The CDR3 DNA reads as TGTGCCAGCAGCCAATTCCCAGCAGGGGGCGAGCAGTACTTC. This translates into CASSQFPAGGEQYF.

The genes are TRBV25-1 and TRBJ2-5; D unclear. Trimming took off 4 bases at V and 5 bases at J, with 5 bases between the two ends. CDR1 and CDR2 from the germline V gene are MGHDK and SYGVNS. The CDR3 covers 11 residues. CDR3: CASSGYETQYF. DNA of the CDR3: TGTGCCAGCAGTGGCTATGAGACCCAGTACTTC.

This clone has only a few counts. This rearrangement joins TRBV4-3 to TRBJ2-2; D ambiguous. Trimming took off 4 bases at V and 1 base at J, with 13 bases between the two ends. Germline CDR1 LGHNA, CDR2 YSLEER. This CDR3 has 16 amino acids. The CDR3 protein is CASSLDSQRNTGELFF. CDR3 in DNA: TGCGCCAGCAGCCTTGACTCCCAGAGGAACACCGGGGAGCTGTTTTTT.

The chain links TRBV20-1 to TRBJ2-3; D is unresolved. The V and J ends lost 3 bases and 5 bases respectively, with 6 bases between them. The length of the CDR3 is 11 residues. CDR1 is DFQATT, CDR2 SNEGSKA, per germline (reference sequence). CDR3 DNA sequence: TGCAGTGCTAGTGGGCGAGATACGCAGTATTTT. Translated, it gives CSASGRDTQYF.